The entry below describes one T cell receptor (beta chain). Looked up from germline, CDR1 is MRHNA and CDR2 is SNTAGT. With V trimmed by 10 bases and J by 7 bases, 7 bases remained unmatched. The CDR3 sequence is 13 residues long. The data derive from a study of T cell changes during pregnancy in multiple sclerosis. Profiling relied on immunoSEQ multiplex PCR, and the TCRdb table lists in-frame clones only, not all of them. This repertoire shows approximately 41,000 clones, 89% found once; its top ten account for 1.2%. The J gene is TRBJ2-2, the V gene TRBV6-4, with TRBD2 identical over 9 bases. The sequences come from CD4+ T cells from peripheral blood mononuclear cells, collected in the first trimester of pregnancy. The receptor's source is a female donor with multiple sclerosis, enrolled in a pregnancy study. The DNA of the CDR3 is TGTGCCACCCGTAGCGGGAGCGTCGGGGAGCTGTTTTTT. Translating gives CATRSGSVGELFF.